The 22 T cell receptor beta chains listed next were all sequenced from one sample in a study of identical twins. TCRdb re-called the 5' RACE reads with MiXCR, one entry per CDR3 protein. There are around 650,000 distinct CDR3 sequences in the sample; about 7% occur only once, and 1.6% lies in the top ten. The data also belong to a second study, concerning yellow fever vaccine responses in identical twins.

Sample: PBMCs. The receptors were sampled from a woman in her late teens or twenties in good health.

The gene calls are TRBV4-2 and TRBJ2-2; 9 nucleotides agree with TRBD2. The CDR3 has 19 amino acids. Looked up from germline, CDR1 is LGHNA and CDR2 is YNFKEQ. J gave up 0 bases and V 4 bases, and 12 bases lay outside the gene matches. The CDR3 loop is CASSLGLATLFANTGELFF. DNA for the CDR3: TGTGCCAGCAGCCTCGGACTAGCGACACTTTTCGCGAACACCGGGGAGCTGTTTTTT.

This clonotype was seen more than once but under ten times. This chain joins TRBV5-1 and TRBJ1-5, with D possibly TRBD1 on 5 matching bases. Trimming took 5 bases from V and 3 from J, leaving 15 bases between them. Germline V gives CDR1 SGHRS, CDR2 YFSETQ. This CDR3 has 15 residues. The CDR3 region is CASRASTAYNQPQHF. CDR3 DNA sequence: TGCGCCAGCAGGGCCTCGACAGCTTACAATCAGCCCCAGCATTTT.

This clonotype appeared many times. The chain has TRBV19 and TRBJ2-7, with D perhaps assigned TRBD1 or TRBD2 (5 bases each). The CDR3 is made up of 13 amino acids. From germline, CDR1 is LNHDA and CDR2 SQIVND (reference sequence). Trimming left V 5 bases short and J 9 bases short, with 17 bases between. This CDR3 is CASSPARGSGQYF. The CDR3 DNA reads TGTGCCAGTAGTCCTGCACGGGGCAGCGGGCAGTACTTC.

DNA of the CDR3: TGTGCCAGCAGTTTGGCCGAAATACAGGGAAGAGACAATGAGCAGTTCTTC. It codes for CASSLAEIQGRDNEQFF. The chain uses TRBV28 and TRBJ2-1; perhaps TRBD1 as D (6 bases). Trimming left V 3 bases short and J 5 bases short, with 20 bases between. The CDR3 spans 17 residues. In germline, CDR1 is MDHEN, CDR2 SYDVKM.

This clonotype came up many times. V gene TRBV10-3 combines with J gene TRBJ2-7; D might be TRBD1 or TRBD2, each matching 6 bases. V dropped 4 bases and J dropped 5 bases, with 18 bases sitting between them. Germline V CDR1 and CDR2: ENHRY, SYGVKD. The CDR3 runs 15 residues. CDR3 sequence: CAISGKTSGADEQYF. CDR3 DNA: TGTGCCATCAGTGGTAAAACCTCGGGGGCAGACGAGCAGTACTTC.

This clonotype came up many times. In DNA form, the CDR3 reads TGCGCCAGCAGGATTGGGGGACAAATGATAGATACGCAGTATTTT. Its protein product is CASRIGGQMIDTQYF. This rearrangement joins TRBV5-1 to TRBJ2-3; a possible D gene is TRBD1 (6 bases). Germline assignment: CDR1 SGHRS and CDR2 YFSETQ. This CDR3 has 15 residues. Trimming removed 5 bases from V and 5 bases from J, with 18 bases in between.

In this sample, this clonotype turned up many times. The rearrangement uses TRBV5-1 and TRBJ2-1, with D perhaps matching TRBD1 or TRBD2 (6 bases each). The CDR3 extends over 16 amino acids. V shed 4 bases and J shed 1 base, with 15 bases lying between them. The germline gives CDR1 SGHRS, CDR2 YFSETQ. CDR3 residues: CASSPTGGTSYNEQFF. The DNA of the CDR3 is TGCGCCAGCAGCCCTACAGGAGGGACATCCTACAATGAGCAGTTCTTC. The entire variable domain, with the rest obtained from reference TRBV5-1 and TRBJ2-1, is as follows: KAGVTQTPRYLIKTRGQQVTLSCSPISGHRSVSWYQQTPGQGLQFLFEYFSETQRNKGNFPGRFSGRQFSNSRSEMNVSTLELGDSALYLCASSPTGGTSYNEQFFGPGTRLTVL.

This clonotype has just a few counts. The chain is built from TRBV20-1 and TRBJ2-7; D ambiguous. CDR1 DFQATT and CDR2 SNEGSKA come from the germline V gene (reference sequence). The germline V and J ends were trimmed by 0 bases and 5 bases, with 8 bases remaining between them. The CDR3 totals 12 residues. The CDR3 coding sequence is TGCAGTGCTAGAGATGCCCGGGACGAGCAGTACTTC. Residues: CSARDARDEQYF.

The chain combines TRBV5-1 with TRBJ2-6; D is uncertain. The V gene's germline CDR1 is SGHRS and CDR2 YFSETQ. V lost 2 bases to trimming and J lost 0 bases, with 12 bases between them. CDR3 length: 17 amino acids. CDR3 nucleotide sequence: TGCGCCAGCAGCTTTGCGCGACCGGGCTCTGGGGCCAACGTCCTGACTTTC. Residues: CASSFARPGSGANVLTF.

The chain is built from TRBV11-2 and TRBJ1-1, with D possibly being TRBD1 (6 bases). The CDR3 spans 13 residues. The ends were cut back, 4 bases at V and 5 bases at J, with 11 bases in the middle. Germline CDR1 reads SGHAT; CDR2 reads FQNNGV. CDR3 in DNA: TGTGCCAGCAGCTCCCACAGGGAAACTGAAGCTTTCTTT. This encodes CASSSHRETEAFF. The full variable domain, its missing parts supplied by reference TRBV11-2 and TRBJ1-1, is EAGVAQSPRYKIIEKRQSVAFWCNPISGHATLYWYQQILGQGPKLLIQFQNNGVVDDSQLPKDRFSAERLKGVDSTLKIQPAKLEDSAVYLCASSSHRETEAFFGQGTRLTVV.

This clonotype was seen only a few times. The J gene is TRBJ2-1, the V gene TRBV20-1, with TRBD2 matching over 7 bases. This CDR3 has 14 residues. With V trimmed by 7 bases and J by 2 bases, 8 bases remained unmatched. Germline V gene sequence: CDR1 DFQATT, CDR2 SNEGSKA (reference sequence). The CDR3 coding sequence is TGCAGTGTTGGGGGGGACCCCGCCTACAATGAGCAGTTCTTC. Translation gives CSVGGDPAYNEQFF.

The chain employs TRBV28 and TRBJ2-1, with a possible D match to TRBD1 (6 bases). Trimming shortened V by 3 bases and J by 10 bases, and 10 bases separated the two germline ends. Per the germline V gene, CDR1 is MDHEN and CDR2 is SYDVKM. The CDR3 contains 12 residues. CDR3: CASSLWGREQFF. CDR3 bases: TGTGCCAGCAGTTTGTGGGGGCGGGAGCAGTTCTTC. Drawing the rest from reference TRBV28 and TRBJ2-1, the complete variable domain is DVKVTQSSRYLVKRTGEKVFLECVQDMDHENMFWYRQDPGLGLRLIYFSYDVKMKEKGDIPEGYSVSREKKERFSLILESASTNQTSMYLCASSLWGREQFFGPGTRLTVL.

The V and J genes are TRBV25-1 and TRBJ1-1; 7 bases map to TRBD1. The CDR3 covers 14 residues. J gave up 2 bases and V 3 bases, and 3 bases lay outside the gene matches. In germline, CDR1 is MGHDK, CDR2 SYGVNS. The CDR3 DNA reads TGTGCCAGCAGTGAGGAGGGGGCCAACACTGAAGCTTTCTTT. This gives the protein CASSEEGANTEAFF.

A few counts support this clonotype. The rearrangement links TRBV5-5 to TRBJ1-1; 8 bases line up with TRBD1. This CDR3 has 16 residues. V shed 2 bases and J 3 bases; nucleotides not matched to a gene: 9. Germline V lookup: CDR1 SGHKS, CDR2 YYEKEE (reference sequence). The CDR3 bases are TGTGCCAGCAGCTTCTCCCGGGACAGGTCGGACACTGAAGCTTTCTTT. It is translated as CASSFSRDRSDTEAFF.

The table lists this clonotype with many counts. CDR3 loop: CASSFRDRDYEQYF. The CDR3 DNA sequence: TGCGCCAGCAGCTTCCGGGACAGGGACTACGAGCAGTACTTC. The chain recombines TRBV5-1 with TRBJ2-7; 9 bases are shared with TRBD1. The CDR3 covers 14 residues. Germline CDR1 SGHRS, CDR2 YFSETQ. The V and J ends lost 2 bases and 3 bases, in that order; junction bases with no gene match: 3.

The chain links TRBV7-8 to TRBJ2-5; 7 nucleotides line up with TRBD1. The CDR3 loop spans 15 amino acids. Trimming took 3 bases from V and 0 from J; bases not matched to a gene: 4. Germline V gene sequence: CDR1 SGHVS, CDR2 FQNEAQ. CDR3 sequence: CASSFPGTDQETQYF. The CDR3 DNA follows: TGTGCCAGCAGCTTCCCCGGGACAGACCAAGAGACCCAGTACTTC.

This clonotype was counted many times. The chain joins TRBV27 to TRBJ1-2; D possibly corresponds to TRBD1 (6 bases). The CDR3 runs to 17 residues. The V end lost 5 bases, the J end lost 0 bases, and 19 bases lay between the germline ends. Germline V lookup: CDR1 MNHEY, CDR2 SMNVEV (reference sequence). This CDR3 is CASSQSQGPYPNYGYTF. As DNA, the CDR3 is TGTGCCAGCAGTCAAAGTCAGGGGCCGTACCCTAACTATGGCTACACCTTC.

This clonotype was observed many times. The J gene is TRBJ1-1, the V gene TRBV12-3 or TRBV12-4, with TRBD1 matching 10 bases. This CDR3 has 16 residues. With V trimmed by 5 bases and J by 0 bases, 6 bases remained unmatched. This CDR3 is CASSKRTGGVNTEAFF. The CDR3, as DNA: TGTGCCAGCAGTAAACGGACAGGGGGGGTGAACACTGAAGCTTTCTTT.

This clonotype was observed at least ten times. The genes are TRBV20-1 and TRBJ2-2; D not certain. The CDR3 runs to 13 residues. CDR1 and CDR2 from the germline V gene are DFQATT and SNEGSKA (reference sequence). V was pared by 3 bases and J by 2 bases, with 7 bases between. This CDR3 is CSASGLNTGELFF. The DNA for the CDR3 is TGCAGTGCTAGCGGATTAAACACCGGGGAGCTGTTTTTT.

About this clonotype itself: Germline and junction disagree at one end, which may indicate a read error. The rearrangement links TRBV11-3 to TRBJ2-1; D is undetermined. The V gene's germline CDR1 is SGHNT and CDR2 YENEEA. CDR3 size: 15 residues. The CDR3 protein is CASSLDPPPYNEQFF. The CDR3 DNA follows: TGTGCCAGCAGCCTAGACCCCCCCCCCTACAATGAGCAGTTCTTC. The full variable domain, its missing parts supplied by reference TRBV11-3 and TRBJ2-1, is EAGVVQSPRYKIIEKKQPVAFWCNPISGHNTLYWYLQNLGQGPELLIRYENEEAVDDSQLPKDRFSAERLKGVDSTLKIQPAELGDSAVYLCASSLDPPPYNEQFFGPGTRLTVL.

The J gene is TRBJ2-5, the V gene TRBV3-1; D is ambiguous. Trimming shortened V by 2 bases and J by 5 bases, and 6 bases separated the two germline ends. Germline V gene data show CDR1 as LGHDT and CDR2 as YNNKEL (reference sequence). The CDR3 covers 12 residues. The CDR3 region is CASSQLTETQYF. As DNA, the CDR3 is TGTGCCAGCAGCCAACTGACGGAGACCCAGTACTTC.

This clonotype showed up many times. The J gene is TRBJ1-6, the V gene TRBV3-1; a weak D match, TRBD1 (5 bases). Germline V gene lookup returns CDR1 LGHDT and CDR2 YNNKEL (reference sequence). The CDR3 sequence is 14 residues long. The germline V and J ends were trimmed by 4 bases and 10 bases, with 14 bases remaining between them. CDR3 sequence reads: CASSRGSLSSPLHF. The CDR3 DNA follows: TGTGCCAGCAGCCGGGGGAGCCTTTCCTCACCCCTCCACTTT.